These T cell receptor beta chains were read from a single sample in a study of CD4 T cells in relation to SARS-CoV-2 and coronaviruses. The repertoire was sequenced with immunoSEQ multiplex PCR; TCRdb's copy has only in-frame clones and lacks some. Among around 20,000 clones listed, over 60% were seen once. Their target antigens are unknown. Sequencing was done on a sample of CD4+ T cells from PBMCs, cultured in vitro. Source of these receptors: a human donor in good health. CDR3s include the opening cysteine and the closing phenylalanine or tryptophan. Each record gives: V gene, J gene, clone size, D gene, CDR3 DNA, CDR3 protein. D genes are given only for firm matches. Clone size is stated in some rows and not others, as once, few, many or a class when expanded.

v_call: TRBV19; j_call: TRBJ1-2; clone_size: few; d_call: -; cdr3_nt: TGTGCCAGTAGCTTCGCAGGACCTAACTATGGCTACACCTTC; cdr3_aa: CASSFAGPNYGYTF
v_call: TRBV11-3; j_call: TRBJ2-1; clone_size: -; d_call: TRBD2; cdr3_nt: TGTGCCAGCAGCTTAGCACACGGGAGGGCCGTTGAGCAGTTCTTC; cdr3_aa: CASSLAHGRAVEQFF
v_call: TRBV7-3; j_call: TRBJ2-3; clone_size: -; d_call: TRBD2; cdr3_nt: TGTGCCAGCAGCTCCCGCGGGGAGGGCCCCACGCAGTATTTT; cdr3_aa: CASSSRGEGPTQYF
v_call: TRBV2; j_call: TRBJ2-7; clone_size: few; d_call: TRBD1; cdr3_nt: TGTGCCAGCGAAAGGGACAGGGGAATGTACGAGCAGTACTTC; cdr3_aa: CASERDRGMYEQYF
v_call: TRBV4-2; j_call: TRBJ1-5; clone_size: -; d_call: TRBD1; cdr3_nt: TGTGCCAGCAGCCAAGATCGGGACAGAGTTTATCAGCCCCAGCATTTT; cdr3_aa: CASSQDRDRVYQPQHF
v_call: TRBV5-1; j_call: TRBJ1-3; clone_size: -; d_call: -; cdr3_nt: TGCGCCAGCAGCTTTACGCCCGGAAACACCATATATTTT; cdr3_aa: CASSFTPGNTIYF
v_call: TRBV3-1/TRBV3-2; j_call: TRBJ2-7; clone_size: -; d_call: -; cdr3_nt: TGTGCCAGCAGCAGTGAGCCCGGGGGCTACGAGCAGTACTTC; cdr3_aa: CASSSEPGGYEQYF
v_call: TRBV14; j_call: TRBJ1-4; clone_size: -; d_call: TRBD1; cdr3_nt: TGTGCCAGCAGCCAAGATCGATGGGGGACAGTCAGAGGAGGAGACGAAAAACTGTTTTTT; cdr3_aa: CASSQDRWGTVRGGDEKLFF
v_call: TRBV2; j_call: TRBJ2-1; clone_size: few; d_call: -; cdr3_nt: TGTGCCAGCAGCGTGGAAAGTGCGCATGAGCAGTTCTTC; cdr3_aa: CASSVESAHEQFF
v_call: TRBV14; j_call: TRBJ1-6; clone_size: few; d_call: -; cdr3_nt: TGTGCCAGCAGCCACCTCTCCAACTCTTCACCCCTCCACTTT; cdr3_aa: CASSHLSNSSPLHF
v_call: TRBV4-1; j_call: TRBJ1-2; clone_size: -; d_call: TRBD1; cdr3_nt: TGCGCCAGCAGCCAAGTTGGGACAGGGGTGGACTATGGCTACACCTTC; cdr3_aa: CASSQVGTGVDYGYTF
v_call: TRBV30; j_call: TRBJ1-2; clone_size: -; d_call: TRBD1; cdr3_nt: TGTGCCTGGAGTGCTAACAGGGGGCAGGGTGGCTACACCTTC; cdr3_aa: CAWSANRGQGGYTF
v_call: TRBV6-5; j_call: TRBJ1-1; clone_size: -; d_call: TRBD1; cdr3_nt: TGTGCCACAAAAAGGCGGAGACAGGGGGACACTGAAGCTTTCTTT; cdr3_aa: CATKRRRQGDTEAFF
v_call: TRBV5-1; j_call: TRBJ2-2; clone_size: once; d_call: -; cdr3_nt: TGCGCCAGCAGCTTGTCAGGCCGAGACACCGGGGAGCTGTTTTTT; cdr3_aa: CASSLSGRDTGELFF
v_call: TRBV24-1; j_call: TRBJ2-2; clone_size: -; d_call: -; cdr3_nt: TGTGCCACCAGTGTCCAGGGGACCGGGGAGCTGTTTTTT; cdr3_aa: CATSVQGTGELFF
v_call: TRBV6-5; j_call: TRBJ2-7; clone_size: once; d_call: -; cdr3_nt: TGTGCCAGCAGTTACAGGGTTTGGTACGAGCAGTACTTC; cdr3_aa: CASSYRVWYEQYF
v_call: TRBV19; j_call: TRBJ1-1; clone_size: few; d_call: -; cdr3_nt: TGTGCCAGTAGTAAGTATGCGGCGGGGGCTGAAGCTTTCTTT; cdr3_aa: CASSKYAAGAEAFF
v_call: TRBV11-3; j_call: TRBJ2-1; clone_size: -; d_call: TRBD2; cdr3_nt: TGTGCCAGCAGCCAGACTAGCGGGAATGTTTATGAGCAGTTCTTC; cdr3_aa: CASSQTSGNVYEQFF
v_call: TRBV14; j_call: TRBJ2-5; clone_size: few; d_call: TRBD2; cdr3_nt: TGTGCCAGCAGCCCCAGCGGGAGAAAGACCCAGTACTTC; cdr3_aa: CASSPSGRKTQYF
v_call: TRBV28; j_call: TRBJ1-4; clone_size: -; d_call: -; cdr3_nt: TGTGCCAGCAGGCCTCCCAGAGGACAAGAAAAACTGTTTTTT; cdr3_aa: CASRPPRGQEKLFF
v_call: TRBV5-6; j_call: TRBJ2-4; clone_size: -; d_call: TRBD2; cdr3_nt: TGTGCCAGCATCCTAACACTAGCGGGAGGGCCTGAGGCCAAAAACATTCAGTACTTC; cdr3_aa: CASILTLAGGPEAKNIQYF
v_call: TRBV6-5; j_call: TRBJ1-3; clone_size: -; d_call: -; cdr3_nt: TGTGCCAGCATGGGGGGGTGGCACACCATATATTTT; cdr3_aa: CASMGGWHTIYF
v_call: TRBV20-1; j_call: TRBJ1-1; clone_size: -; d_call: -; cdr3_nt: TGCAGTGCTAGTAAGGTGATTGGGGGGCCCGACACTGAAGCTTTCTTT; cdr3_aa: CSASKVIGGPDTEAFF
v_call: TRBV3-1/TRBV3-2; j_call: TRBJ2-7; clone_size: -; d_call: -; cdr3_nt: TGTGCCAGCAGCCAAGATGGGAGCTCCTACGAGCAGTACTTC; cdr3_aa: CASSQDGSSYEQYF
v_call: TRBV5-1; j_call: TRBJ2-7; clone_size: -; d_call: -; cdr3_nt: TGCGCCAGCAGCTTGTCATTTGGGAACGAGCAGTACTTC; cdr3_aa: CASSLSFGNEQYF
v_call: TRBV6-1; j_call: TRBJ1-1; clone_size: -; d_call: -; cdr3_nt: TGTGCCAGCAGTGACCCATTTACGGGTGAAGCTTTCTTT; cdr3_aa: CASSDPFTGEAFF
v_call: TRBV3-1/TRBV3-2; j_call: TRBJ1-2; clone_size: -; d_call: -; cdr3_nt: TGTGCCAGCAGCCAAGTGGGAGGCTACACCTTC; cdr3_aa: CASSQVGGYTF